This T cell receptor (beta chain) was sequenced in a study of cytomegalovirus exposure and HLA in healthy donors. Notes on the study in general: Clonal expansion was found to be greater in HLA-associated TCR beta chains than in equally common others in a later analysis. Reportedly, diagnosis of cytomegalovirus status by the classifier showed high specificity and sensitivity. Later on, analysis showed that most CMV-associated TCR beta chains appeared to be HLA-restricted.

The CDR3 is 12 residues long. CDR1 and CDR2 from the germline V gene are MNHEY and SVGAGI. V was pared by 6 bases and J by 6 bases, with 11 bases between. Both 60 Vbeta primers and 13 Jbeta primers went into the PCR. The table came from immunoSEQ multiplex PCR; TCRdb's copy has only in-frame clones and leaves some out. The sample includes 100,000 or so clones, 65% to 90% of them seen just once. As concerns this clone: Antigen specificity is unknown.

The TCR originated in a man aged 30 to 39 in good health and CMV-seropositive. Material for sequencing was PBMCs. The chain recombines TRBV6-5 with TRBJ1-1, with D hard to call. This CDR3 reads CASSRDTSEAFF. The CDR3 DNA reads TGTGCCAGCAGCCGAGATACCTCTGAAGCTTTCTTT.